A single sample is the source of the 5 T cell receptor beta chains below, sequenced in a study of vaccination and CD4 T cells after COVID-19. Cultured CD4+ T-cell DNA underwent Oncomine TCR Beta short-read sequencing. TCRdb fed the PCR reads into MiXCR, producing one record per CDR3 protein. The sample yields around 6,400 distinct CDR3 sequences, around three fifths seen once. For these receptors, no antigen is known. Stated treatment: approximately nine-day PBMC culture with coronavirus spike peptide pools or control peptides (ViraFEST assay). Gathered ahead of the COVID-19 pandemic (2011-2018) were the CD4+ T cells of the unexposed donor. The sample taken for sequencing was CD4+ T cells from blood, cultured in vitro. All receptors come from a human donor in good health.

This clonotype was counted only a few times. The V gene is TRBV6-1, the J gene TRBJ1-2; TRBD1 agrees at 9 bases. From germline, CDR1 is MNHNS and CDR2 SASEGT. Losses at the gene ends were 5 bases for V and 2 bases for J; bases not matched to a gene: 3. This CDR3 region has 14 residues. As DNA, the CDR3 is TGTGCCAGCAGTCCCACAGGGGGCAACTATGGCTACACCTTC. Its protein is CASSPTGGNYGYTF.

The J gene is TRBJ1-5, the V gene TRBV11-3, with D unclear. The CDR3 loop spans 16 amino acids. The germline CDR1 and CDR2 sequences are SGHNT and YENEEA. The V end lost 0 bases, the J end lost 0 bases, and 9 bases lay between the germline ends. As DNA, the CDR3 is TGTGCCAGCAGCTTAGATCTAAGTTATAGCAATCAGCCCCAGCATTTT. This encodes CASSLDLSYSNQPQHF.

This chain joins TRBV27 and TRBJ2-4, with TRBD1 matching over 10 bases. V lost 3 bases and J lost 8; bases outside the gene matches: 10. This CDR3 has 16 amino acids. Germline values: CDR1 MNHEY, CDR2 SMNVEV (reference sequence). CDR3 amino acids: CASSLRTGTGVDIQYF. CDR3 DNA: TGTGCCAGCAGTTTGCGGACAGGGACAGGGGTGGACATTCAGTACTTC.

This chain links TRBV11-2 with TRBJ1-2, with D perhaps TRBD1 (5 bases). The CDR3 is made up of 18 amino acids. Per germline, CDR1 SGHAT and CDR2 FQNNGV. The ends were cut back, 1 base at V and 2 bases at J, with 20 bases in the middle. CDR3 protein: CASSLGRGHSRLNYGYTF. CDR3 nucleotides: TGTGCCAGCAGCTTAGGGCGTGGACACTCAAGACTGAACTATGGCTACACCTTC.

The V gene is TRBV6-1, the J gene TRBJ2-3, with 8 bases identical to TRBD2. CDR3 length equals 17 residues. V gave up 6 bases and J gave up 3 bases; unmatched junction bases: 14. Per the germline V gene, CDR1 is MNHNS and CDR2 is SASEGT. This chain's CDR3 is CASSKRQRGLGTDTQYF. The CDR3 region has the DNA TGTGCCAGCAGCAAACGCCAGAGGGGACTAGGGACAGATACGCAGTATTTT.